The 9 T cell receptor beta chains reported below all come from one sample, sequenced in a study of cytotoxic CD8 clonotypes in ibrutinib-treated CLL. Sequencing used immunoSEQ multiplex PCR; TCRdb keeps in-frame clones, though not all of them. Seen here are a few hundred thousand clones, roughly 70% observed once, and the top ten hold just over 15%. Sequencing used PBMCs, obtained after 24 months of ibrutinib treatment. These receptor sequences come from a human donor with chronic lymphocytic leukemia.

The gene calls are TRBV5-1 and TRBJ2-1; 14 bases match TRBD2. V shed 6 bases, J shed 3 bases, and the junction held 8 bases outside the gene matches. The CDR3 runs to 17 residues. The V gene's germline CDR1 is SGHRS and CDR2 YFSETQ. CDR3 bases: TGCGCCAGCAACCAGGGACTAGCGGGAGAAGTCTACAATGAGCAGTTCTTC. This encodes CASNQGLAGEVYNEQFF.

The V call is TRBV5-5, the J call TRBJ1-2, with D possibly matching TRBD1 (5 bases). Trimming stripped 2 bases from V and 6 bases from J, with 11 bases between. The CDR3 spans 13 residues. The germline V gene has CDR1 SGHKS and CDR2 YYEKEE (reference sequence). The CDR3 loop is CASSLGARDGYTF. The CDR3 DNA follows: TGTGCCAGCAGCTTAGGGGCCAGGGATGGCTACACCTTC.

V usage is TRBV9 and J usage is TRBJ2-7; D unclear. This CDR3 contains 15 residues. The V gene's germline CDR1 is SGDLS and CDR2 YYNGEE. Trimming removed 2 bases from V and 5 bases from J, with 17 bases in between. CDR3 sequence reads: CASSVKPTPPHEQYF. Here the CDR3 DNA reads TGTGCCAGCAGCGTGAAACCGACACCTCCCCACGAGCAGTACTTC. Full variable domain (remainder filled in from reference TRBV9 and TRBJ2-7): DSGVTQTPKHLITATGQRVTLRCSPRSGDLSVYWYQQSLDQGLQFLIQYYNGEERAKGNILERFSAQQFPDLHSELNLSSLELGDSALYFCASSVKPTPPHEQYFGPGTRLTVT.

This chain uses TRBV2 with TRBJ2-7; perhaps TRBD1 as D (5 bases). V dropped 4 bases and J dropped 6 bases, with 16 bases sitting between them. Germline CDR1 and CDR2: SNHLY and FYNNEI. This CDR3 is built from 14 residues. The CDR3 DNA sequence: TGTGCCAGCAGTGGAGACAGAGTGCCGGGCGAGCAGTACTTC. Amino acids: CASSGDRVPGEQYF.

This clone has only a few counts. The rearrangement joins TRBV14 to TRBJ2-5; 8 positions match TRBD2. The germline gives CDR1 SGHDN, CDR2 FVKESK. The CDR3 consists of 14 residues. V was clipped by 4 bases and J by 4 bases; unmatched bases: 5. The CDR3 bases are TGTGCCAGCAGCCGGGGACTAGGAGGAGAGACCCAGTACTTC. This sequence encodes CASSRGLGGETQYF.

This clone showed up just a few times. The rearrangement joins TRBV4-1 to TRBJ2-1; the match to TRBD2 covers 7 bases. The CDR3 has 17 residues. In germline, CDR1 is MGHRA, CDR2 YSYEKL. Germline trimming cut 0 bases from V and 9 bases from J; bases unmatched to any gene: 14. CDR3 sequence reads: CASSQEAGSAGVGEQFF. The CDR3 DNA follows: TGCGCCAGCAGCCAAGAGGCAGGGAGCGCGGGAGTAGGTGAGCAGTTCTTC.

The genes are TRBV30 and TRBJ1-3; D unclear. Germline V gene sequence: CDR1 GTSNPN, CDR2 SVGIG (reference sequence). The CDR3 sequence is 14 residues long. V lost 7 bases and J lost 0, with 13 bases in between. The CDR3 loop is CASAHISSGNTIYF. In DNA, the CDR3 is TGTGCCTCCGCTCACATCTCCTCTGGAAACACCATATATTTT. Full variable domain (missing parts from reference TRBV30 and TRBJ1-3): SQTIHQWPATLVQPVGSPLSLECTVEGTSNPNLYWYRQAAGRGLQLLFYSVGIGQISSEVPQNLSASRPQDRQFILSSKKLLLSDSGFYLCASAHISSGNTIYFGEGSWLTVV.

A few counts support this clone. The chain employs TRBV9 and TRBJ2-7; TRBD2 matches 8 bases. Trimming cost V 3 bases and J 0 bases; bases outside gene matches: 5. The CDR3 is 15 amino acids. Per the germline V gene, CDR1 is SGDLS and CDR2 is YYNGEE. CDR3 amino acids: CASSAGLASSYEQYF. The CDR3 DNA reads TGTGCCAGCAGCGCCGGACTAGCAAGCTCCTACGAGCAGTACTTC.

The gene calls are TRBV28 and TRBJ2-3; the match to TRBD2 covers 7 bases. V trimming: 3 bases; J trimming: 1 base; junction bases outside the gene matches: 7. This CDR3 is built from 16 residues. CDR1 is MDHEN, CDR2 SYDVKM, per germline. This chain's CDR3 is CASSFSEAGGTDTQYF. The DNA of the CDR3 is TGTGCCAGCAGTTTCTCCGAGGCGGGAGGCACAGATACGCAGTATTTT.